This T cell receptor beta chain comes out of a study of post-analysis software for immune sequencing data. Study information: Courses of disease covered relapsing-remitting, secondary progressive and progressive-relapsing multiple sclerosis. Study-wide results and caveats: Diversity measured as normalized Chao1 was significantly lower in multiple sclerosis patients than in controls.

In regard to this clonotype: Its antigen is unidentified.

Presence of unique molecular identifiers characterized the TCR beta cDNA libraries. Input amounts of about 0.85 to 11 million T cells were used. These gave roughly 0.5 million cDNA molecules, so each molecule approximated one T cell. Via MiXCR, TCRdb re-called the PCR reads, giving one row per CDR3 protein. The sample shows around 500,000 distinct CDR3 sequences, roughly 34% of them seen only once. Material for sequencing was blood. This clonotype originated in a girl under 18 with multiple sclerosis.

The CDR3: CASSQDNRNYGYTF. The CDR3 DNA sequence: TGCGCCAGCAGCCAAGATAACCGAAACTATGGCTACACCTTC. The V and J genes are TRBV4-1 and TRBJ1-2, with D unclear. Per the germline V gene, CDR1 is MGHRA and CDR2 is YSYEKL. The CDR3 spans 14 residues. V was cut by 0 bases and J by 2 bases, with 7 bases left in between.